Below, 18 T cell receptor beta chains from the same sample are listed, as sequenced in a study of PD-1 blockade in classical Hodgkin lymphoma. The time point here: cycle 4 day 1 (C4D1), after 5 to 7 weeks of nivolumab. The patients all showed relapse after autologous stem cell transplantation, while their brentuximab vedotin exposure varied. Sequenced by immunoSEQ multiplex PCR; TCRdb stores in-frame clones only, minus some. The sample shows about 21,000 clones, around 85% of them seen only once. The sample consisted of peripheral blood mononuclear cells (PBMCs), taken before the fourth cycle of nivolumab. These receptor sequences come from a human donor with classical Hodgkin lymphoma.

The J gene is TRBJ2-3, the V gene TRBV15; 12 bases match TRBD1. The ends lost 8 bases at V and 4 bases at J; junction bases unmatched: 7. CDR3 size: 15 residues. Germline CDR1 reads LNHNV; CDR2 reads YYDKDF (reference sequence). The CDR3 region is CATHEGDRGPDTQYF. The CDR3 nucleotides are TGTGCCACCCACGAGGGGGACAGGGGGCCAGATACGCAGTATTTT.

Concerning this clone: One end of the junction fails to match germline, which may point to a read error. This chain uses TRBV18 with TRBJ2-1; TRBD2 aligns across 10 bases. The CDR3 runs 16 residues. The V gene's germline CDR1 is KGHSH and CDR2 LQKENI. CDR3 amino acids: CASSPPAGGSIYEQFF. In nucleotides, the CDR3 is TGTGCCAGCTCTCCACCAGCGGGGGGGTCAATTTATGAGCAGTTCTTC.

The chain uses TRBV15 and TRBJ1-1; the D gene is possibly TRBD1 (6 bases). With 0 bases removed from V and 6 bases from J, the gap between germline ends came to 11 bases. CDR3 length: 14 amino acids. CDR1 LNHNV and CDR2 YYDKDF come from the germline V gene (reference sequence). The CDR3 bases are TGTGCCACCAGCAGAGATCCGGGGGCGCCTGAAGCTTTCTTT. It encodes CATSRDPGAPEAFF.

This chain joins TRBV19 and TRBJ1-1, with TRBD1 matching 7 bases. This CDR3 spans 14 amino acids. J gave up 2 bases and V 5 bases, and 5 bases lay outside the gene matches. Germline CDR1 LNHDA, CDR2 SQIVND (reference sequence). The CDR3 nucleotides are TGTGCCAGTAGTGGCAACAGGGGCAACACTGAAGCTTTCTTT. Translating it yields CASSGNRGNTEAFF.

This rearrangement joins TRBV27 to TRBJ2-5, with TRBD1 matching over 8 bases. Trimming at V came to 6 bases and at J to 5 bases, leaving 11 bases not matched to a gene. This CDR3 comprises 15 residues. From germline, CDR1 is MNHEY and CDR2 SMNVEV (reference sequence). The CDR3 region is CASSDRGQLLETQYF. Written as DNA, the CDR3 is TGTGCCAGCAGCGACAGGGGACAGCTCCTGGAGACCCAGTACTTC.

This sequence joins TRBV4-3 and TRBJ2-5; 8 bases fit TRBD1. Germline loops: CDR1 LGHNA, CDR2 YSLEER. Trimming cost V 0 bases and J 5 bases; bases outside gene matches: 2. CDR3 length: 14 amino acids. The CDR3 bases are TGCGCCAGCAGCCAAGACAGGGGGCCTGAGACCCAGTACTTC. This encodes CASSQDRGPETQYF.

The CDR3 sequence is CASSFGSTGELFF. CDR3 nucleotide sequence: TGTGCCAGCAGTTTCGGGTCCACCGGGGAGCTGTTTTTT. The chain couples TRBV27 to TRBJ2-2; D not certain. V was clipped by 3 bases and J by 4 bases, with 6 bases between them. CDR1 MNHEY and CDR2 SMNVEV come from the germline V gene (reference sequence). The CDR3 sequence is 13 residues long.

The chain is built from TRBV7-9 and TRBJ2-3; TRBD1 might be the D (6 bases). CDR3 size: 15 residues. Deletions cut 1 base from V and 2 bases from J, with 10 bases between. CDR1 is SEHNR and CDR2 is FQNEAQ in the germline V gene (reference sequence). The CDR3 region is CASSLDGGLTDTQYF. Written as DNA, the CDR3 is TGTGCCAGCAGCTTAGATGGGGGCCTCACAGATACGCAGTATTTT.

The chain links TRBV5-6 to TRBJ1-2, with 8 positions matching TRBD1. Germline lookup yields CDR1 SGHDT and CDR2 YYEEEE. This CDR3 has 14 amino acids. J gave up 1 base and V 4 bases, and 3 bases lay outside the gene matches. In nucleotides, the CDR3 is TGTGCCAGCAGCCCAGGACAGGGTAACTATGGCTACACCTTC. Translated, it gives CASSPGQGNYGYTF.

This clone appeared a single time. The V gene is TRBV27, the J gene TRBJ2-2, with D perhaps TRBD1 or TRBD2 (6 bases each). Per the germline V gene, CDR1 is MNHEY and CDR2 is SMNVEV (reference sequence). Trimming cost V 2 bases and J 4 bases, with 17 bases left between them. CDR3 size: 17 residues. CDR3 protein: CASSLLGGGTTTGELFF. For the CDR3, the DNA is TGTGCCAGCAGTTTACTTGGAGGGGGGACGACCACCGGGGAGCTGTTTTTT.

CDR3 residues: CSVEGQGAYEQYF. The CDR3 region has the DNA TGCAGCGTTGAGGGACAGGGGGCTTACGAGCAGTACTTC. The rearrangement uses TRBV29-1 and TRBJ2-7, with 12 bases matching TRBD1. The CDR3 spans 13 residues. In germline, CDR1 is SQVTM, CDR2 ANQGSEA. The trim removed 3 bases at V and 4 bases at J, leaving 1 base unmatched.

This chain connects TRBV29-1 to TRBJ2-7; D perhaps matches TRBD2 (5 bases). This CDR3 spans 13 amino acids. The germline V and J ends were trimmed by 5 bases and 4 bases, with 15 bases remaining between them. The germline V gene encodes CDR1 SQVTM and CDR2 ANQGSEA. CDR3 residues: CSVLRAGSYEQYF. The CDR3 bases are TGCAGCGTTCTGAGGGCAGGATCTTACGAGCAGTACTTC.

This clone showed up just once. The V call is TRBV5-5, the J call TRBJ2-7; D uncertain. This CDR3 region has 14 residues. In germline, CDR1 is SGHKS, CDR2 YYEKEE (reference sequence). Trimming took 0 bases from V and 0 from J, leaving 7 bases between them. CDR3 sequence reads: CASSLAWTSYEQYF. In DNA, the CDR3 is TGTGCCAGCAGCTTGGCTTGGACCTCCTACGAGCAGTACTTC.

The chain couples TRBV11-1 to TRBJ2-7; tentative D call: TRBD1 (6 bases). V was shortened by 3 bases and J by 0 bases, with 9 bases between the two germline ends. Looked up from germline, CDR1 is SGHAT and CDR2 is FQDESV (reference sequence). This CDR3 has 14 residues. The CDR3 DNA follows: TGTGCCAGCAGCTTGGGACATCTCTCCTACGAGCAGTACTTC. As protein: CASSLGHLSYEQYF.

The J gene is TRBJ1-4, the V gene TRBV4-2, with 7 bases matching TRBD1. The V gene end was trimmed by 0 bases and the J gene end by 5 bases; junction bases not matched to a gene: 3. This CDR3 region has 15 residues. The germline V gene has CDR1 LGHNA and CDR2 YNFKEQ. CDR3 amino acids: CASSQEQGRNEKLFF. In DNA, the CDR3 is TGTGCCAGCAGCCAAGAACAGGGGAGGAATGAAAAACTGTTTTTT.

The chain employs TRBV6-5 and TRBJ2-7; D tentatively reads TRBD1 or TRBD2 (7 bases each). This CDR3 has 15 residues. From germline, CDR1 is MNHEY and CDR2 SVGAGI. Trimming took 0 bases from V and 4 from J, leaving 13 bases between them. CDR3 nucleotides: TGTGCCAGCAGTTACTCGGGGAGGGGGCTTTACGAGCAGTACTTC. Translated, it gives CASSYSGRGLYEQYF.

The chain couples TRBV4-3 to TRBJ2-7, with D unclear. This CDR3 contains 14 residues. V dropped 4 bases and J dropped 2 bases, with 12 bases sitting between them. In germline, CDR1 is LGHNA, CDR2 YSLEER. The CDR3 DNA sequence: TGCGCCAGCAGCCCTAGACCCTACACCTACGAGCAGTACTTC. It yields the protein CASSPRPYTYEQYF.

The chain uses TRBV7-2 and TRBJ2-7; 7 nucleotides agree with TRBD1. Looked up from germline, CDR1 is SGHTA and CDR2 is FQGNSA. After removal of 4 bases from V and 4 bases from J, the junction contained 7 bases not matched to a gene. This CDR3 is 14 amino acids long. The CDR3 region has the DNA TGTGCCAGCAGCTCGACAGGGCCCCAATACGAGCAGTACTTC. Its protein is CASSSTGPQYEQYF.